A single TCR beta chain is shown here with its context. This clonotype is deemed medium-sized (0.01 to 0.1%). Its antigen remains unidentified. Base qualities are missing; no much larger clone stands one base away. TCR alpha and beta CDR3 regions were amplified with the iRepertoire nested amplicon-rescue multiplex PCR (arm-PCR) platform from RNA. One-step reverse transcription and amplification used about 90-400 ng of tissue mRNA or PBMC total RNA as input. Following bead purification, Illumina adapters were added by a secondary multiplex PCR, and the libraries were gel-purified between 200 and 400 bp. Internal 6-nucleotide barcodes were carried by the libraries and were used for demultiplexing. Libraries were sequenced on an Illumina MiSeq with 2x220 or 2x250 nucleotide paired-end reads. The authors' analysis ran thus. Paired reads were merged using FLASH 1.2.11 and were aligned to the GRCh37 human genome using BWA-MEM, after which TRA and TRB reads were extracted. For V and J assignment, an IMGT-derived reference of cassette sequences and CDR3 motifs that included pseudogenes was used. Reads were translated in three frames, and productive CDR3s were defined as those with a C...FGXG motif and no stop codons. Clonotypes were defined as unique combinations of V-J cassette pair and CDR3 amino acid sequence. Filtering of reads was based on Hamming distance, with the threshold set by the sequence error rate of each sample in mapped regions. TCRdb ran its own pipeline on the public reads, namely fastp trimming at Q25 and MiXCR clone calling, and kept in-frame beta chains. Every CDR3 protein is listed once, alongside the most common genes and DNA of its rows. None of the V and J calls come from the authors' own analysis; TCRdb made them. The sample yields about 89,000 distinct CDR3 sequences; about 25% were counted once. The ten largest make up 6.7% of the sample.

These data are taken from a study of glioma-infiltrating T cells (dated by TCRdb to the mid-2010s). With regard to the full study: TCR alpha- and beta-chain repertoires were sequenced from glioma tissue, non-neoplastic brain tissue and matched peripheral blood mononuclear cells. To measure divergence between tissue and blood T-cell populations, each tissue-infiltrating repertoire was compared with the peripheral blood repertoire of the same patient. Three low-grade glioma patients, about 8 primary glioblastoma patients and three non-glioma patients contributing non-neoplastic brain tissue were included in the paired cohort. The investigation overall reported the following: Very few CDR3 sequences were shared between tissue and blood, attributed to high CDR3 diversity and limited sampling. Small numbers underpinned the group comparisons: about eight glioblastoma patients, three low-grade glioma patients and three non-neoplastic patients. In non-neoplastic patients, VJ-independent divergence between tissue and blood fell below expectation, whereas in all gliomas, and especially in low-grade gliomas, the divergence rose above expectation.

The CDR3 runs 14 amino acids, cysteine and phenylalanine included. Only the CDR3 DNA stays, 42 bases, in frame from base 1. V and J are truncated by 3 bases and 2 bases respectively, leaving an intervening sequence of 10 bases. CDR1 and CDR2 (LNHNV, YYDKDF) derive from the germline V gene (reference sequence). The TCR originated in a human donor with low-grade glioma or glioblastoma, undergoing nonglioma brain surgery, or in good health (not recorded which). The sequenced material came from glioma tissue, nonneoplastic brain tissue, or PBMCs (not recorded which). The chain is assembled from TRBV15 and TRBJ1-2; a tentative D match to TRBD1 spans 5 bases. The CDR3 has the sequence CATSRGDGNYGYTF. The DNA reads TGTGCCACCAGCAGGGGGGACGGCAACTATGGCTACACCTTC.